This is a list of T cell receptor beta chains from one sample in a study of OX40 agonist ivuxolimab in advanced cancers. Sequencing used immunoSEQ multiplex PCR; TCRdb keeps in-frame clones, though not all of them. This sample has 66,000 or so clones; about 85% occur once, and the top ten carry roughly 4%. The input for sequencing was CD4+ or CD8+ T cells sorted from blood, taken in a trial of the OX40 agonist ivuxolimab. The receptors stem from an adult with an advanced solid tumor such as melanoma, head and neck, liver or kidney cancer. CDR3s include the opening cysteine and the closing phenylalanine or tryptophan. Fields, in order: V gene, clone size, D gene, J gene, CDR3 protein, CDR3 DNA. A D gene is named only where the DNA matches it firmly. Clone size is shown for a subset of rows, as once, few, many or a class of expanded clone.

>TRBV5-4|.|.|TRBJ2-7
CASSLVNSYEQYF
TGTGCCAGCAGCTTAGTAAATTCCTACGAGCAGTACTTC
>TRBV19|.|.|TRBJ2-2
CASSGTGIGELFF
TGTGCCAGTAGTGGAACAGGGATCGGGGAGCTGTTTTTT
>TRBV7-8|.|.|TRBJ1-1
CASSLLRENTEAFF
TGTGCCAGCAGCTTACTGCGGGAGAACACTGAAGCTTTCTTT
>TRBV2|.|TRBD1|TRBJ1-1
CASRRQGGMNTEAFF
TGTGCCAGCAGGCGACAGGGCGGGATGAACACTGAAGCTTTCTTT
>TRBV4-2|.|TRBD1|TRBJ1-1
CASSLGQGAIIFTEAFF
TGTGCCAGCAGCCTTGGACAGGGGGCTATTATTTTCACTGAAGCTTTCTTT
>TRBV25-1|.|.|TRBJ2-7
CASREGAGSREQYF
TGTGCCAGCAGGGAGGGGGCGGGCAGTCGTGAGCAGTACTTC
>TRBV5-6|.|.|TRBJ2-3
CASILHHSTDTQYF
TGTGCCAGCATCCTACACCATAGCACAGATACGCAGTATTTT
>TRBV30|.|.|TRBJ2-2
CAWSVLEYTGELFF
TGTGCCTGGAGTGTACTGGAGTACACCGGGGAGCTGTTTTTT
>TRBV7-2|.|TRBD1|TRBJ1-1
CASSSGWGQGASEAFF
TGTGCCAGCAGCTCCGGATGGGGACAGGGGGCCTCTGAAGCTTTCTTT
>TRBV19|once|.|TRBJ1-5
CASSIYKGELSNQPQHF
TGTGCCAGTAGTATCTACAAGGGGGAACTTAGCAATCAGCCCCAGCATTTT
>TRBV28|.|TRBD1|TRBJ2-7
CASSSEGQGANEQYF
TGTGCCAGCAGCTCGGAGGGACAGGGGGCGAACGAGCAGTACTTC
>TRBV2|.|.|TRBJ2-5
CASSVLRETQYF
TGTGCCAGCAGTGTCCTTCGGGAGACCCAGTACTTC
>TRBV19|.|TRBD2|TRBJ2-7
CASSIVTSGRPPPYEQYF
TGTGCCAGTAGTATAGTTACTAGCGGGAGACCGCCCCCCTACGAGCAGTACTTC
>TRBV5-4|.|.|TRBJ2-7
CASSPDSFYEQYF
TGTGCCAGCAGCCCGGACAGTTTCTACGAGCAGTACTTC
>TRBV7-9|.|.|TRBJ1-1
CASSLGGGRHTEAFF
TGTGCCAGCAGCTTAGGAGGGGGGCGGCACACTGAAGCTTTCTTT
>TRBV18|few|.|TRBJ2-5
CASSPRPQETQYF
TGTGCCAGCTCACCAAGACCTCAAGAGACCCAGTACTTC
>TRBV5-1|.|.|TRBJ2-7
CASSLANAYEQYF
TGCGCCAGCAGCTTGGCTAATGCCTACGAGCAGTACTTC
>TRBV5-1|.|.|TRBJ2-7
CASSLSGPTGSYEQYF
TGCGCCAGCAGCTTATCGGGACCCACCGGGAGTTACGAGCAGTACTTC
>TRBV7-9|.|.|TRBJ2-2
CASRLRTVNTGELFF
TGTGCCAGCAGGCTAAGGACAGTGAACACCGGGGAGCTGTTTTTT
>TRBV5-1|.|.|TRBJ2-5
CASSLDSRETQYF
TGCGCCAGCAGCTTAGATTCAAGAGAGACCCAGTACTTC
>TRBV5-4|.|TRBD2|TRBJ2-5
CASRDTSGTLETQYF
TGTGCCAGCAGGGATACTAGCGGGACGTTGGAGACCCAGTACTTC
>TRBV7-3|.|.|TRBJ2-1
CASSRRTSFDEQFF
TGTGCCAGCAGCCGTAGAACTAGCTTCGATGAGCAGTTCTTC
>TRBV20-1|once|.|TRBJ1-3
CSVRSGNTIYF
TGCAGTGTCCGATCTGGAAACACCATATATTTT
>TRBV18|.|TRBD2|TRBJ2-7
CASSPGTNYEQYF
TGTGCCAGCTCACCAGGGACTAATTACGAGCAGTACTTC
>TRBV30|.|.|TRBJ2-3
CAWSLSSLTDTQYF
TGTGCCTGGAGTCTATCTAGCCTCACAGATACGCAGTATTTT
>TRBV19|.|.|TRBJ1-5
CASRQGGNQPQHF
TGTGCCAGTAGACAGGGAGGCAATCAGCCCCAGCATTTT
>TRBV6-1|.|.|TRBJ1-4
CASSERRGSYEKLFF
TGTGCCAGCAGTGAGCGGCGGGGGTCGTATGAAAAACTGTTTTTT
>TRBV5-1|.|.|TRBJ1-1
CASSVVQGGGTEAFF
TGCGCCAGCAGCGTCGTCCAGGGAGGCGGCACTGAAGCTTTCTTT
>TRBV6-1|.|TRBD1|TRBJ1-2
CASRIGQDYGYTF
TGTGCCAGCAGGATCGGACAGGACTATGGCTACACCTTC
>TRBV7-2|.|.|TRBJ2-7
CASSRLLGYEQYF
TGTGCCAGCAGCCGCCTTCTAGGATACGAGCAGTACTTC
>TRBV6-1|.|.|TRBJ2-6
CASMVGPGANVLTF
TGTGCCAGCATGGTAGGGCCTGGGGCCAACGTCCTGACTTTC
>TRBV28|.|.|TRBJ2-7
CASRDQGIGDYEQYF
TGTGCCAGCAGAGATCAGGGGATTGGGGACTACGAGCAGTACTTC
>TRBV28|.|TRBD1|TRBJ1-3
CASSRPAGTGDF
TGTGCCAGCAGTCGGCCCGCAGGGACAGGGGATTTT
>TRBV30|once|.|TRBJ1-3
CAWSPGSPGNTIYF
TGTGCCTGGAGCCCAGGAAGCCCTGGAAACACCATATATTTT
>TRBV2|.|TRBD1|TRBJ1-1
CASSADRVNEAFF
TGTGCCAGCAGCGCAGACAGGGTTAATGAAGCTTTCTTT
>TRBV9|.|TRBD1|TRBJ2-2
CASQGAVTGELFF
TGTGCCAGCCAGGGGGCGGTCACCGGGGAGCTGTTTTTT
>TRBV18|.|TRBD1|TRBJ1-5
CASSRSRTGIQPQHF
TGTGCCAGCTCACGTTCCCGGACAGGGATCCAGCCCCAGCATTTT
>TRBV7-8|.|.|TRBJ2-7
CASSFGAGTVPYEQYF
TGTGCCAGCAGCTTTGGAGCCGGGACGGTACCCTACGAGCAGTACTTC
>TRBV29-1|.|.|TRBJ1-2
CSGRQSGGYTF
TGCAGCGGCCGCCAGTCCGGGGGCTACACCTTC
>TRBV4-3|.|.|TRBJ1-4
CASSQDYYGGLNEKLFF
TGCGCCAGCAGCCAAGATTATTATGGAGGACTTAATGAAAAACTGTTTTTT
>TRBV19|.|.|TRBJ1-2
CASSITVYGYTF
TGTGCCAGTAGTATAACGGTATATGGCTACACCTTC
>TRBV9|once|TRBD1|TRBJ2-7
CASSVGDRGLPTIYEQYF
TGTGCCAGCAGCGTAGGGGACAGGGGCCTCCCAACCATCTACGAGCAGTACTTC
>TRBV5-5|.|TRBD1|TRBJ1-1
CASSSERQGNTEAFF
TGTGCCAGCAGCTCGGAGAGACAGGGGAACACTGAAGCTTTCTTT
>TRBV6-4|few|.|TRBJ2-1
CASSPEELTNEQFF
TGTGCCAGCAGCCCAGAGGAACTCACCAATGAGCAGTTCTTC
>TRBV9|.|TRBD1|TRBJ2-7
CASSDPGQGFPSEQYF
TGTGCCAGCAGCGACCCTGGACAGGGCTTCCCGAGCGAGCAGTACTTC
>TRBV12-5|.|.|TRBJ1-1
CASGLIGSTEAFF
TGTGCTAGTGGTTTGATCGGGTCCACTGAAGCTTTCTTT
>TRBV4-2|few|.|TRBJ1-5
CASSQDRGQRNQPQHF
TGTGCCAGCAGCCAAGATAGGGGCCAAAGGAATCAGCCCCAGCATTTT
>TRBV13|.|.|TRBJ2-7
CASSHRDIPYEQYF
TGTGCCAGCAGCCACAGGGACATCCCCTACGAGCAGTACTTC
>TRBV30|.|.|TRBJ1-2
CAWSVQRGSYTF
TGTGCCTGGAGTGTACAGAGGGGCAGCTACACCTTC
>TRBV6-1|.|.|TRBJ2-2
CASIMGRGDTGELFF
TGTGCCAGCATTATGGGACGTGGGGACACCGGGGAGCTGTTTTTT
>TRBV4-3|.|.|TRBJ2-7
CASSHYSGTEYEQYF
TGCGCCAGCAGCCACTATTCCGGGACGGAGTACGAGCAGTACTTC
>TRBV30|few|TRBD1|TRBJ1-1
CAIRQGWTEAFF
TGTGCTATCCGACAGGGTTGGACTGAAGCTTTCTTT
>TRBV5-1|.|TRBD1|TRBJ1-1
CASSLGQGGNTEAFF
TGCGCCAGCAGCTTGGGGCAGGGGGGCAACACTGAAGCTTTCTTT
>TRBV6-6|.|.|TRBJ2-7
CASSYSSRYEQYF
TGTGCCAGCAGTTACTCGAGCAGATACGAGCAGTACTTC
>TRBV7-9|.|.|TRBJ1-5
CASKRGGNSNQPQHF
TGTGCCAGCAAACGTGGGGGGAATAGCAATCAGCCCCAGCATTTT